This TCR beta chain was recorded in a study of T cells in Graves' hyperthyroidism and ophthalmopathy. Among the patients, aged 18 to 65, hyperthyroidism was newly diagnosed and had lasted under 2 months. This clonotype was counted ten times or more. Antigen: not known. Study-wide findings and caveats: Appearing also in blood were most of the thyroid clonotypes expanded above 0.001.

Amplification of TCR beta CDR3 regions was performed using RNA transcripts as template. HTBI primers were used for first-round RT-PCR of the TCR CDR3. TCRdb re-called the multiplex PCR reads through MiXCR, storing one row per CDR3 protein. The sample includes around 420,000 distinct CDR3 sequences, less than 20% of them seen just once. This clonotype was obtained from a woman aged 18-29 years with Graves' hyperthyroidism. The source material was blood.

CDR3: CASSLERVRSGNTIYF. As DNA, the CDR3 is TGTGCCAGCAGTTTAGAGAGGGTTCGATCGGGAAACACCATATATTTT. The V gene is TRBV12-3 or TRBV12-4, the J gene TRBJ1-3; D ambiguous. V gave up 1 base and J gave up 4 bases, with 14 bases separating them. This CDR3 is 16 amino acids long.